Shown below are 28 T cell receptor beta chains from a single sample sequenced in a study of blood T cell repertoires in COVID-19. The assay was immunoSEQ multiplex PCR, and TCRdb's table has in-frame clones only and misses some. The sample gives over 200,000 clones, just over 85% of which show up once; around 2.2% is in the top ten. Input material: peripheral blood. These receptors were obtained from a man younger than 45 who had recovered from COVID-19.

The rearrangement joins TRBV29-1 to TRBJ2-7; a possible D gene is TRBD1 (5 bases). Trimming took 6 bases from V and 3 from J, leaving 18 bases between them. CDR3 length equals 14 residues. Germline CDR1 SQVTM, CDR2 ANQGSEA. In nucleotides, the CDR3 is TGCAGCGTCCTTCTAAGGCAGGGCGGCTACGAGCAGTACTTC. It is translated as CSVLLRQGGYEQYF.

V is TRBV7-2 and J is TRBJ1-5, with 8 nucleotides matching TRBD1. V was clipped by 1 base and J by 6 bases; unmatched bases: 8. This CDR3 contains 16 residues. Germline V CDR1 and CDR2: SGHTA, FQGNSA. In DNA, the CDR3 is TGTGCCAGCAGCTTAGATGGCCAGGGGGCGGGTCAGCCCCAGCATTTT. Translated, it gives CASSLDGQGAGQPQHF.

Remarks on this clone: A read error may account for a junction end that differs from germline. The CDR3 sequence is CASSSIAGHSF. The CDR3 coding sequence is TGTGCCAGCAGTTCGATTGCGGGGCATTCCTTC. The gene calls are TRBV5-5 and TRBJ1-2; possibly TRBD1 for D (5 bases). The germline V gene encodes CDR1 SGHKS and CDR2 YYEKEE (reference sequence). The CDR3 sequence is 11 residues long.

The chain joins TRBV24-1 to TRBJ1-2, with D possibly matching TRBD1 (6 bases). Germline loops: CDR1 KGHDR, CDR2 SFDVKD. This CDR3 is 14 amino acids long. V lost 5 bases and J lost 2, with 11 bases in between. CDR3 region: CATSVQGINYGYTF. CDR3 nucleotides: TGTGCCACCAGTGTGCAGGGGATAAACTATGGCTACACCTTC.

This clone has a single count. This chain connects TRBV24-1 to TRBJ2-3; 8 nucleotides match TRBD2. The CDR3 extends over 16 amino acids. From germline, CDR1 is KGHDR and CDR2 SFDVKD. V was clipped by 5 bases and J by 2 bases; unmatched bases: 8. The chain's CDR3 is CATSAARGGITDTQYF. The CDR3 nucleotides read TGTGCCACCAGTGCGGCACGGGGGGGGATCACAGATACGCAGTATTTT.

This clone has a handful of counts. The chain employs TRBV29-1 and TRBJ1-2; 10 nucleotides match TRBD1. Germline V lookup: CDR1 SQVTM, CDR2 ANQGSEA. The CDR3 is made up of 13 amino acids. With V trimmed by 7 bases and J by 7 bases, 9 bases remained unmatched. The CDR3 nucleotides read TGCAGCGACACAGACAGGGGGCTCGGTGGCTACACCTTC. It is translated as CSDTDRGLGGYTF.

This clone was recorded a few times. The chain couples TRBV10-3 to TRBJ2-7; TRBD1 aligns across 12 bases. CDR3 length equals 16 residues. Germline CDR1 is ENHRY and CDR2 is SYGVKD. With 2 bases clipped from V and 3 bases from J, the junction kept 5 bases outside the gene matches. CDR3 bases: TGTGCCATCAGTGAGGGGACAGGGGGCGCAAGCTACGAGCAGTACTTC. Translating gives CAISEGTGGASYEQYF.

V gene TRBV11-3 combines with J gene TRBJ1-1; D not resolved. The CDR3 contains 14 residues. V lost 2 bases to trimming and J lost 6 bases, with 13 bases between them. The germline gives CDR1 SGHNT, CDR2 YENEEA. Here the CDR3 DNA reads TGTGCCAGCAGCTTACAGGACGGGAGCCCTGAAGCTTTCTTT. It specifies CASSLQDGSPEAFF.

J is TRBJ1-2 and V is TRBV9; the match to TRBD1 covers 9 bases. The CDR3 totals 14 residues. Germline CDR1 and CDR2: SGDLS and YYNGEE. Trimming removed 4 bases from V and 7 bases from J; junction bases left unmatched: 8. The CDR3 coding sequence is TGTGCCAGCAGCACCCGGGACAGGGTTTTTGGCTACACCTTC. Translated: CASSTRDRVFGYTF.

The chain combines TRBV28 with TRBJ2-1, with 10 bases lining up with TRBD1. V trimming: 4 bases; J trimming: 4 bases; junction bases outside the gene matches: 4. CDR3 size: 15 residues. CDR1 MDHEN and CDR2 SYDVKM come from the germline V gene. The CDR3 coding sequence is TGTGCCAGCAGTTCCGGGACAGGGGTATACAATGAGCAGTTCTTC. Residues: CASSSGTGVYNEQFF.

V gene TRBV7-9 combines with J gene TRBJ1-1, with no clear D. Germline V gives CDR1 SEHNR, CDR2 FQNEAQ (reference sequence). This CDR3 region has 14 residues. V lost 2 bases and J lost 5, with 12 bases in between. CDR3 nucleotides: TGTGCCAGCAGCTTACTTCCAAGAGGAACTGAAGCTTTCTTT. This translates into CASSLLPRGTEAFF.

This chain links TRBV19 with TRBJ2-1; D is perhaps TRBD1 (5 bases). The V gene's germline CDR1 is LNHDA and CDR2 SQIVND (reference sequence). This CDR3 is 13 amino acids long. Deletions cut 3 bases from V and 7 bases from J, with 10 bases between. The CDR3 is CASSIFQGNEQFF. The CDR3 DNA sequence: TGTGCCAGTAGTATCTTTCAGGGAAATGAGCAGTTCTTC.

The chain has TRBV9 and TRBJ2-3; the match to TRBD1 covers 7 bases. Germline V gene lookup returns CDR1 SGDLS and CDR2 YYNGEE. V was pared by 2 bases and J by 3 bases, with 18 bases of the junction left unmatched. CDR3 length: 19 amino acids. CDR3 in amino acids: CASSVLGQSIPGGTDTQYF. CDR3 sequence (DNA): TGTGCCAGCAGCGTTTTGGGACAGAGCATACCCGGCGGGACAGATACGCAGTATTTT. Complete variable domain (other parts from reference TRBV9 and TRBJ2-3): DSGVTQTPKHLITATGQRVTLRCSPRSGDLSVYWYQQSLDQGLQFLIQYYNGEERAKGNILERFSAQQFPDLHSELNLSSLELGDSALYFCASSVLGQSIPGGTDTQYFGPGTRLTVL.

This chain uses TRBV24-1 with TRBJ2-6; 8 nucleotides align to TRBD1. This CDR3 comprises 20 residues. The V segment lost 2 bases and the J segment 0 bases; nucleotides outside the gene matches: 11. Germline assignment: CDR1 KGHDR and CDR2 SFDVKD. In nucleotides, the CDR3 is TGTGCCACCAGTGATTCATGGACAGGGAAAGACTTCTCTGGGGCCAACGTCCTGACTTTC. Translating gives CATSDSWTGKDFSGANVLTF.

The chain recombines TRBV5-4 with TRBJ2-7; 8 bases are a match to TRBD2. The germline gives CDR1 SGHNT, CDR2 YYREEE (reference sequence). CDR3 size: 19 residues. Trimming took 4 bases from V and 7 from J; bases not matched to a gene: 25. The CDR3 loop is CASSVWGFQLAVNVGEQYF. DNA of the CDR3: TGTGCCAGCAGCGTTTGGGGGTTTCAACTAGCGGTCAACGTCGGGGAGCAGTACTTC.

This clone was recorded only once. The genes are TRBV12-2 and TRBJ2-3; the table assigns TRBD2, which was not confirmed against the DNA. TRBV12-2 is classified as a pseudogene. This CDR3 has 18 residues. CDR3 sequence: CASRLDSNPGGGTYTQYF. The CDR3 DNA follows: TGTGCAAGTCGCTTAGATTCGAATCCGGGGGGCGGCACGTATACGCAGTATTTT.

The chain is built from TRBV5-4 and TRBJ1-1; the match to TRBD1 covers 10 bases. This CDR3 contains 16 residues. Germline CDR1 and CDR2: SGHNT and YYREEE (reference sequence). The V segment lost 4 bases and the J segment 5 bases; nucleotides outside the gene matches: 11. DNA of the CDR3: TGTGCCAGCAGCCTTTCCCTAGACAGGGGGCGGACTGAAGCTTTCTTT. Its protein is CASSLSLDRGRTEAFF.

The chain combines TRBV10-1 with TRBJ1-1; D not certain. The CDR3 covers 12 residues. The V and J ends lost 8 bases and 1 base respectively, with 8 bases between them. The germline gives CDR1 WNHNN, CDR2 SYGVQD (reference sequence). The CDR3 DNA reads as TGCGCCAGCTTCCGGGGGAACACTGAAGCTTTCTTT. Its translation is CASFRGNTEAFF.

V gene TRBV30 combines with J gene TRBJ1-1, with D possibly matching TRBD1 (5 bases). The V gene's germline CDR1 is GTSNPN and CDR2 SVGIG (reference sequence). The V end lost 5 bases, the J end lost 0 bases, and 22 bases lay between the germline ends. The CDR3 has 17 residues. Written as DNA, the CDR3 is TGTGCCTGGGTGCCGGGACTCACGGCCCTAATGAACACTGAAGCTTTCTTT. Translation: CAWVPGLTALMNTEAFF.

The chain employs TRBV5-1 and TRBJ1-2; 9 bases are a match to TRBD1. Germline lookup yields CDR1 SGHRS and CDR2 YFSETQ. V trimming: 3 bases; J trimming: 2 bases; junction bases outside the gene matches: 5. CDR3 length equals 15 residues. The CDR3 spells CASSSPDRGNYGYTF. CDR3 bases: TGCGCCAGCAGCTCGCCCGACAGGGGGAACTATGGCTACACCTTC.

The J gene is TRBJ2-4, the V gene TRBV6-5; TRBD1 aligns across 7 bases. After removal of 2 bases from V and 0 bases from J, the junction contained 4 bases not matched to a gene. Germline-derived CDR1 and CDR2 are MNHEY and SVGAGI. The CDR3 length is 16 residues. CDR3 sequence reads: CASSYVGTAAKNIQYF. The CDR3 nucleotides read TGTGCCAGCAGTTACGTAGGGACAGCAGCCAAAAACATTCAGTACTTC.

The rearrangement joins TRBV21-1 to TRBJ1-2; no check of the table's D call, TRBD1, against the DNA was made. TRBV21-1 is termed a pseudogene. The CDR3 sequence is 16 residues long. The CDR3 DNA sequence: TGTGCCAGCAGTAAAGTGAAAGACAGGGCGAACTATGGCTACACCTTC. Translating gives CASSKVKDRANYGYTF.

This rearrangement joins TRBV6-1 to TRBJ2-7; D might be TRBD1 (5 bases). The CDR3 spans 19 residues. Per the germline V gene, CDR1 is MNHNS and CDR2 is SASEGT. Trimming pared 2 bases from V and 3 bases from J, leaving 26 bases between. CDR3 in amino acids: CASSERPRVPGPYLYEQYF. In nucleotides, the CDR3 is TGTGCCAGCAGTGAACGGCCGAGAGTTCCAGGGCCCTACCTCTACGAGCAGTACTTC.

CDR3 bases: TGTGCCAGCAGCTTGGCCCCGGTTCCAGGAAACACCATATATTTT. Encoded protein: CASSLAPVPGNTIYF. The chain joins TRBV5-5 to TRBJ1-3; D gene uncertain. This CDR3 spans 15 amino acids. The ends were cut back, 0 bases at V and 4 bases at J, with 11 bases in the middle. CDR1 is SGHKS, CDR2 YYEKEE, per germline (reference sequence).

The chain has TRBV4-1 and TRBJ2-2, with 9 bases fitting TRBD2. The CDR3 loop spans 14 amino acids. V was pared by 3 bases and J by 6 bases, with 2 bases of the junction left unmatched. CDR1 and CDR2 (germline): MGHRA, YSYEKL. CDR3 nucleotides: TGCGCCAGCAGCCAGGGACTAGCCCCCGGGGAGCTGTTTTTT. Translation: CASSQGLAPGELFF.

J is TRBJ2-4 and V is TRBV21-1; TRBD1 is taken as the D call from the table, unchecked against the DNA. TRBV21-1 has pseudogene status. The CDR3 contains 18 residues. CDR3 sequence: CASSKQGTRLLAKNIQYF. In DNA form, the CDR3 reads TGTGCCAGCAGCAAACAGGGGACGAGGTTGCTAGCCAAAAACATTCAGTACTTC.

This clone was counted a few times. The V and J genes are TRBV7-2 and TRBJ2-1; 7 positions match TRBD2. V dropped 5 bases and J dropped 8; count of bases not matched to a gene: 12. Germline V gene data show CDR1 as SGHTA and CDR2 as FQGNSA. CDR3 length equals 15 residues. The CDR3 region is CASSPPARLAHEQFF. CDR3 DNA sequence: TGTGCCAGCAGCCCACCAGCCAGACTAGCCCATGAGCAGTTCTTC.

This clone was picked up one time. The V call is TRBV9, the J call TRBJ2-3; 8 bases align to TRBD2. The ends lost 5 bases at V and 4 bases at J; junction bases unmatched: 12. CDR1 is SGDLS, CDR2 YYNGEE, per germline. The CDR3 contains 16 residues. The CDR3 DNA follows: TGTGCCAGCAGTCCCGGGGGGGAACCCGGGGCAGATACGCAGTATTTT. This codes for CASSPGGEPGADTQYF.